These T cell receptor beta chains were read from a single sample in a study of cytomegalovirus exposure and HLA in healthy donors. The method was immunoSEQ multiplex PCR; TCRdb's version includes in-frame clones alone and lacks a portion of them. The sample includes about 69,000 clones, 60% to 75% of them seen just once. Sequenced material: PBMCs. The source is a woman aged 55-75 years in good health and CMV-seropositive. CDR3s include the opening cysteine and the closing phenylalanine or tryptophan. The size field is filled for only some rows; it gives once, few, many or a size class.

size | V | length | CDR3
. | TRBV19 | 15 | CASMDRGGTNEKLFF
. | TRBV29-1 | 13 | CSVIQGLDQPQHF
. | TRBV2 | 11 | CASSSPGTQYF
. | TRBV14 | 14 | CASSQQDSVTEAFF
. | TRBV30 | 14 | CAWDRLPEDSPLHF
once | TRBV7-8 | 16 | CASSLATGLGYNEQFF
. | TRBV5-1 | 13 | CASSEDRGRGYTF
once | TRBV19 | 15 | CASSNRGRGDEKLFF
. | TRBV19 | 17 | CASSRPPGTGLNQPQHF
. | TRBV7-2 | 13 | CASSLVRSDEQFF
. | TRBV19 | 15 | CASSMTSGWYNEQFF
once | TRBV6-4 | 13 | CASSAPGVDTIYF
. | TRBV7-9 | 13 | CASSGQENTEAFF
once | TRBV19 | 13 | CASSIGGGYGYTF
. | TRBV7-3 | 14 | CASSLTVANTEAFF
. | TRBV29-1 | 12 | CSAEAGSDTQYF
once | TRBV14 | 15 | CASSQDINRNTEAFF
. | TRBV5-4 | 15 | CASSRSDRGREKLFF
. | TRBV6-5 | 14 | CASSSPVVDSPLHF
few | TRBV2 | 13 | CASSERPGETQYF
few | TRBV6-5 | 14 | CASSSRGGNQPQHF
. | TRBV5-1 | 13 | CASSLDRAFEAFF
. | TRBV29-1 | 14 | CSVGRQGSNYGYTF
. | TRBV23-1 | 15 | CASSQSGQGQRGYTF
few | TRBV9 | 16 | CASSVGGRGLRTEAFF
. | TRBV1 | 13 | CTSSQEGNTEAFF
few | TRBV6-5 | 14 | CASRPTGSNQPQHF
. | TRBV28 | 15 | CASSPGQGYTGELFF
. | TRBV2 | 13 | CASSVDSHYGYTF
. | TRBV12-5 | 15 | CASGLRGPPVPEAFF
. | TRBV25-1 | 15 | CASSAQWGAGNTIYF